This T cell receptor (beta chain) was found in a study of cytomegalovirus exposure and HLA in healthy donors. Comment on this clone: Its antigen is not identified.

Overall study findings and caveats: Earlier analysis yielded a pattern in which most TCR beta V segments were productive about 90% or about 30% of the time. Some TCR beta chains (roughly 160 of them) were listed as cytomegalovirus-associated.

The length of the CDR3 is 12 residues. Germline V gene lookup returns CDR1 MNHNS and CDR2 SASEGT. The germline V and J ends were trimmed by 2 bases and 4 bases, with 5 bases remaining between them. The PCR contained 60 Vbeta and 13 Jbeta primers. The method was immunoSEQ multiplex PCR; TCRdb's version includes in-frame clones alone and lacks a portion of them. The table has about 86,000 clones, 79% seen once. The origin of this receptor is a woman aged 40 to 50 in good health and CMV-seropositive. Material: PBMCs. J is TRBJ1-1 and V is TRBV6-1; D is ambiguous. CDR3 DNA: TGTGCCAGCAGTGAATGGGCCACTGAAGCTTTCTTT. Amino acid sequence: CASSEWATEAFF.